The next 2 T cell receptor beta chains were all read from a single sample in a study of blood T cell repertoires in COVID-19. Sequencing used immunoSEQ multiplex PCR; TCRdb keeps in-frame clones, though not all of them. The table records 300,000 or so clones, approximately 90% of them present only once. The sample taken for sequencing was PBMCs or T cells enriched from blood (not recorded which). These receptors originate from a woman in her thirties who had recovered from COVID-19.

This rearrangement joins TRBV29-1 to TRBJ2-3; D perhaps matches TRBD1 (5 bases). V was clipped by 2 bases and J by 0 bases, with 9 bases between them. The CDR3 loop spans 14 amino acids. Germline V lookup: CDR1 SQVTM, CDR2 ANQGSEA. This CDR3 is CSVEWGQSTDTQYF. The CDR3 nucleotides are TGCAGCGTTGAATGGGGCCAGAGCACAGATACGCAGTATTTT.

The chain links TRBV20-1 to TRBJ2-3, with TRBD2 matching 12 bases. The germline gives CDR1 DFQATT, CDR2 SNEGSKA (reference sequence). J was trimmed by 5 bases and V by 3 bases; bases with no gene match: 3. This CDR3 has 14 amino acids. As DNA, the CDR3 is TGCAGTGCTAGTCTAGCGGGAGGGATAGATACGCAGTATTTT. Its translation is CSASLAGGIDTQYF.